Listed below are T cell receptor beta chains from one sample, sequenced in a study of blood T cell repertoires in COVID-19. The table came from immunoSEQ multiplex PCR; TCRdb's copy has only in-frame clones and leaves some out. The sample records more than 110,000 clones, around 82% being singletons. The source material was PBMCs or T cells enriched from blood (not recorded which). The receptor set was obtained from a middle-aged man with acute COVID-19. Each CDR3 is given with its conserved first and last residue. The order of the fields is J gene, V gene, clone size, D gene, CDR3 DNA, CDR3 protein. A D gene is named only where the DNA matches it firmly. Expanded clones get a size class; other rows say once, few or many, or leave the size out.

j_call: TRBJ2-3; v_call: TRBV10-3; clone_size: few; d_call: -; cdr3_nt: TGTGCCATCAGTGGGACTGAAGGTTGGGGCACAGATACGCAGTATTTT; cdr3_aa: CAISGTEGWGTDTQYF
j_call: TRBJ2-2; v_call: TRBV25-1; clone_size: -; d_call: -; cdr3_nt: TGTGCCAGCAGTAACCAGGGCGGGGAGCTGTTTTTT; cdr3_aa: CASSNQGGELFF
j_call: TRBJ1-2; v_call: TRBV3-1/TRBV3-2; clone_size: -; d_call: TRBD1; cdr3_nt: TGTGCCAGCAGCCTCATGCCGGGACAGGGGGGATATGGCTACACCTTC; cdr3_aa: CASSLMPGQGGYGYTF
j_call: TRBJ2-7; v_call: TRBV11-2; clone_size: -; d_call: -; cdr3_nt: TGTGCCAGCAGCTTCCCTTTCTCCGGGAGCCAACTCGAGCAGTACTTC; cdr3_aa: CASSFPFSGSQLEQYF
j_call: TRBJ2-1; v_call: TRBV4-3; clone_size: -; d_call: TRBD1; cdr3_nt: TGCGCCAGCAGCCACGATCGGACAGGATACAATGAGCAGTTCTTC; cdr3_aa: CASSHDRTGYNEQFF
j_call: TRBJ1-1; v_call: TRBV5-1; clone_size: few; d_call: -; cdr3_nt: TGCGCCAGCAGCAAGGAGGACAGTAGTATTAACACTGAAGCTTTCTTT; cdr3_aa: CASSKEDSSINTEAFF
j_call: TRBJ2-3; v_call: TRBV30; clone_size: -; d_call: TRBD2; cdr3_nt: TGTGCCTGGAGTGCGAAAGGTGCGGGGGAGGCAGATACGCAGTATTTT; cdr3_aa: CAWSAKGAGEADTQYF
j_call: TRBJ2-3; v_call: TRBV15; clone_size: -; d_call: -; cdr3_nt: TGTGCCACCAGCAGAGAGGGCAGGGAAGGCACAGATACGCAGTATTTT; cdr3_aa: CATSREGREGTDTQYF
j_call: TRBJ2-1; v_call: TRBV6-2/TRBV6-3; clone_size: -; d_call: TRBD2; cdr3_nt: TGTGCCAGCAGTTACATTGGCAGGGAGGGTGAGCAGTTCTTC; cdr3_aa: CASSYIGREGEQFF
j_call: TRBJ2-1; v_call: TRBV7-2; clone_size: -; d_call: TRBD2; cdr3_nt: TGTGCCAGCAGCTTAGAACTAGCGGGGGATGGGTTCTTC; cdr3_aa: CASSLELAGDGFF
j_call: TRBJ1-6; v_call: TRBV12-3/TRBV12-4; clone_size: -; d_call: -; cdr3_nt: TGTGCCAGCAGTCCCGGTCCTAATTCACCCCTCCACTTT; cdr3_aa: CASSPGPNSPLHF
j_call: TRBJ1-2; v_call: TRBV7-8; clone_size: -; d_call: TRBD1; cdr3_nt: TGTGCCAGCAGCTTAGCAAGGCCAGGGGGCCAGGGCTACACCTTC; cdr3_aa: CASSLARPGGQGYTF
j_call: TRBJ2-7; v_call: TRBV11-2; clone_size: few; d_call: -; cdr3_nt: TGTGCCAGCAGACCAACGGACGGGACCTACGAGCAGTACTTC; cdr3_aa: CASRPTDGTYEQYF
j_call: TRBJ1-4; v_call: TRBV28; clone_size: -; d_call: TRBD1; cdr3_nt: TGTGCCAGCAGCAAAGACAGGGGGCTTGGGGAAAAACTGTTTTTT; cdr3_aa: CASSKDRGLGEKLFF
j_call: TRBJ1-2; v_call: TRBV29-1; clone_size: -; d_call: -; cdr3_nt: TGCAGCGTCGAGCCCTATGATCAACCTAACTATGGCTACACCTTC; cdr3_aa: CSVEPYDQPNYGYTF
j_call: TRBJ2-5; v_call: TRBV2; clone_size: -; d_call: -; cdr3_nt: TGTGCCAGCGGGAGACTTTTAATGTACCAAGAGACCCAGTACTTC; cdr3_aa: CASGRLLMYQETQYF
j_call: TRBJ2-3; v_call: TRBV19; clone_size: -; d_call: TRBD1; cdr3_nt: TGTGCCAGTACCAAGGACAGGGATCCCTCAGATACGCAGTATTTT; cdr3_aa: CASTKDRDPSDTQYF
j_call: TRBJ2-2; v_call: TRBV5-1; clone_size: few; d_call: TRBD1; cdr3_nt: TGCGCCAGCAGCCCCCTGACAGGGGGCGACGGGGAGCTGTTTTTT; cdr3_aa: CASSPLTGGDGELFF
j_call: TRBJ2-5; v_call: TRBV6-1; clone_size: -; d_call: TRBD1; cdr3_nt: TGTGCCAGCAGTGAAGGGACTTGGGACAGGGTCCCAGAGACCCAGTACTTC; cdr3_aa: CASSEGTWDRVPETQYF
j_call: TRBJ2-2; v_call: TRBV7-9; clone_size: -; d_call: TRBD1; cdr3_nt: TGTGCCAGCAGCCCGACAGGGGCAGGGGAGCTGTTTTTT; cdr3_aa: CASSPTGAGELFF
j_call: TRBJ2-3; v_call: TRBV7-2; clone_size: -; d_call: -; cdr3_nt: TGTGCCAGCAGAGGCGGGGCTAGCACAGATACGCAGTATTTT; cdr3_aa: CASRGGASTDTQYF
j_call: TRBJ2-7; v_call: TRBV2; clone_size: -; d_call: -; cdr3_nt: TGTGCCAGCAGTCTGAACCAGGGGTTCTGGGAGCAGTACTTC; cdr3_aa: CASSLNQGFWEQYF
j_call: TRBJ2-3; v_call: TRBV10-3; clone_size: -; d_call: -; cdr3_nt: TGTGCCATCAGTGAGTCGGAAGCGGAGAGCACAGATACGCAGTATTTT; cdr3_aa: CAISESEAESTDTQYF
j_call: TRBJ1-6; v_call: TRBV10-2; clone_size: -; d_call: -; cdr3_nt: TGCGCCAGCAGCCCCGCGGGGAGCTCCTATAATTCACCCCTCCACTTT; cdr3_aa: CASSPAGSSYNSPLHF
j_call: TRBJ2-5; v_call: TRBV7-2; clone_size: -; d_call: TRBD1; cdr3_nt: TGTGCCAGCAGCTTGGGAGGACAGGGTGAGACCCAGTACTTC; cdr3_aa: CASSLGGQGETQYF
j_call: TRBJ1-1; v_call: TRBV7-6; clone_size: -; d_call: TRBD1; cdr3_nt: TGTGCCAGCAGCGTCGGACAGGAGAACACTGAAGCTTTCTTT; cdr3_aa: CASSVGQENTEAFF
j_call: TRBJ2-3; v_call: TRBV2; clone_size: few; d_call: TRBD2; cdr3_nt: TGTGCCAGCAGTGCCCGGACTAGCGGCACAGATACGCAGTATTTT; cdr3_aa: CASSARTSGTDTQYF
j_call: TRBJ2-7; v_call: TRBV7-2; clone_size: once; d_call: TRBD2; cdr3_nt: TGTGCCAGCAGCTTCGTGTTAGCGGGCTTACCCTACGAGCAGTACTTC; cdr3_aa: CASSFVLAGLPYEQYF
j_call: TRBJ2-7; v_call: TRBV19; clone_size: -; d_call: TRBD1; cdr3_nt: TGTGCCAGTAGTAGGCCGGGACAGGGAACCTACGAGCAGTACTTC; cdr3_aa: CASSRPGQGTYEQYF
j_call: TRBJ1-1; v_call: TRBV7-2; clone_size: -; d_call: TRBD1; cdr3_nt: TGTGCCAGCAGCCCGGACAGGAACGGTTGGGCTTTCTTT; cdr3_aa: CASSPDRNGWAFF
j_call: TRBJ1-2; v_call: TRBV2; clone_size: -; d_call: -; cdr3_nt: TGTGCCAGCAGTGAAGCCAGGGAGGCCGGCTACACCTTC; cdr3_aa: CASSEAREAGYTF
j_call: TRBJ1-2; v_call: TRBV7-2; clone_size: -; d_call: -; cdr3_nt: TGTGCCAGCAGCCCCCGCCGGGGGGGCGACTATGGCTACACCTTC; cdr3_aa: CASSPRRGGDYGYTF
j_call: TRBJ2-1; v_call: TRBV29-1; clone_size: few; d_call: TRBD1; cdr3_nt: TGCAGTGGCGGACAGGTAGCCAATGAGCAGTTCTTC; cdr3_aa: CSGGQVANEQFF
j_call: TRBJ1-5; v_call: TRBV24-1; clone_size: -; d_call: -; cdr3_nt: TGTGCCACCAGTGGTTCGAATCAGCCCCAGCATTTT; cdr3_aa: CATSGSNQPQHF
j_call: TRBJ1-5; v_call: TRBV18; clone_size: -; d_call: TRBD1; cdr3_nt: TGTGCCAGCTCACAGGGACAGGGCTATATCCCCCAGCATTTT; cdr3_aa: CASSQGQGYIPQHF
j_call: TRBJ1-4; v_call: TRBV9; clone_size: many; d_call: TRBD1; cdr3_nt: TGTGCCAGCAGCTCGATCCCTGTGGGGTTGACAGGGGGGCGATTTAATGAAAAACTGTTTTTT; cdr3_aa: CASSSIPVGLTGGRFNEKLFF